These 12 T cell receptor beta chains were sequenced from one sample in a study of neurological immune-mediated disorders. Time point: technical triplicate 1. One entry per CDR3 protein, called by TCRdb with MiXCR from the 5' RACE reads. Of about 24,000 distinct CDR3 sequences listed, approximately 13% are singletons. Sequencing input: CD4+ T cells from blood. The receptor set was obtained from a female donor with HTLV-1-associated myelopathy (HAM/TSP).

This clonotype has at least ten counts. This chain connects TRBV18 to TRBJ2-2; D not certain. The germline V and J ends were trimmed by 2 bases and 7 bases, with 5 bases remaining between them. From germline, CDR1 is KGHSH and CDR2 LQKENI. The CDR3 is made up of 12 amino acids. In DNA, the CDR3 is TGTGCCAGCTCACCATTTGTCGGGGAGCTGTTTTTT. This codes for CASSPFVGELFF.

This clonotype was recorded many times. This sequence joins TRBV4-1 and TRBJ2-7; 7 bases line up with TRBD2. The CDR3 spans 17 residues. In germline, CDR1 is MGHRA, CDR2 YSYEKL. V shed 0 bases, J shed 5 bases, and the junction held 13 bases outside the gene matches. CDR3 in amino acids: CASSQDQTSGAPNEQYF. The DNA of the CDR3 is TGCGCCAGCAGCCAAGATCAGACCAGCGGGGCGCCGAACGAGCAGTACTTC.

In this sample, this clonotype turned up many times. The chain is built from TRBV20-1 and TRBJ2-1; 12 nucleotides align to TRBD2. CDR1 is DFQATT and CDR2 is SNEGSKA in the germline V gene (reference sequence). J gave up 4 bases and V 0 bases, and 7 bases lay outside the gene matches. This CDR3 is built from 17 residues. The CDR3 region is CSARELAGTSGYNEQFF. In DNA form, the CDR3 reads TGCAGTGCTAGAGAACTCGCCGGGACTAGCGGGTACAATGAGCAGTTCTTC.

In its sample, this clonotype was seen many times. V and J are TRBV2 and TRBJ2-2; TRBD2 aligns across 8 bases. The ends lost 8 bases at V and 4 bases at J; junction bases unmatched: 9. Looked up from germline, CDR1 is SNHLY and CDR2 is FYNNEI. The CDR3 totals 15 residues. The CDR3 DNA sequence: TGTGCCAGCCTCCAACTAGCGGTAGGCACCGGGGAGCTGTTTTTT. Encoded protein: CASLQLAVGTGELFF.

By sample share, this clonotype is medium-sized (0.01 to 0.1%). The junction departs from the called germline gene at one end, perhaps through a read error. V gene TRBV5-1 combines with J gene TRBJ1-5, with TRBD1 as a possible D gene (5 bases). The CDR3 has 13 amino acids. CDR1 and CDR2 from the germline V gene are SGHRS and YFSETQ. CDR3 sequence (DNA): TGCGCCAGCAGAGACAGACTTGATCAGCCCCATCATTTT. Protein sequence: CASRDRLDQPHHF.

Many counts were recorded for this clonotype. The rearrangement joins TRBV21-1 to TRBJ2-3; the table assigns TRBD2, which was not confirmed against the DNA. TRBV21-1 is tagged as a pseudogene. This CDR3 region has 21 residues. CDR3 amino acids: CASSTERTGVLNPSGTDTQYF. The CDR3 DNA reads TGTGCCAGCAGCACTGAAAGAACGGGAGTTCTCAACCCTTCGGGCACAGATACGCAGTATTTT.

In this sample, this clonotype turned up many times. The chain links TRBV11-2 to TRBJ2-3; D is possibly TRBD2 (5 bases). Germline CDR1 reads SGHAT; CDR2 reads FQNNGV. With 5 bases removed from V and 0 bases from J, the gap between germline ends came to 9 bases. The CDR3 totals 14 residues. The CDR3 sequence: CASSPRTSTDTQYF. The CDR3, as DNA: TGTGCCAGCAGCCCAAGGACTAGCACAGATACGCAGTATTTT.

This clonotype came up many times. DNA of the CDR3: TGCGCCAGCGAACCGACAGCGGGCCTTCGCAATGAGCAGTTCTTC. This codes for CASEPTAGLRNEQFF. The J gene is TRBJ2-1, the V gene TRBV5-1; a possible D gene is TRBD2 (6 bases). This CDR3 has 15 amino acids. The ends were cut back, 7 bases at V and 6 bases at J, with 20 bases in the middle. CDR1 SGHRS and CDR2 YFSETQ come from the germline V gene.

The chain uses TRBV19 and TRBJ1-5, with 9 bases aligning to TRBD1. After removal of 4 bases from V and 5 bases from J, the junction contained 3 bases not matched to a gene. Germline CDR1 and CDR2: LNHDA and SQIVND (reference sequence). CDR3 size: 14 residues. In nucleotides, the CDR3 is TGTGCCAGTAGTAGGGACAGGGACGATCAGCCCCAGCATTTT. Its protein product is CASSRDRDDQPQHF.

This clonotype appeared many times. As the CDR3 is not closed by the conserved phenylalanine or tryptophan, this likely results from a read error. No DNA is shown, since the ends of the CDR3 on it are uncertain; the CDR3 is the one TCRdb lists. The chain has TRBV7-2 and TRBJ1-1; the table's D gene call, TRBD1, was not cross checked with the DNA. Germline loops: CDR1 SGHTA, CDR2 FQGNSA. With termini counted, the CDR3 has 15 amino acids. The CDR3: CASSLGRDRGGDVVL.

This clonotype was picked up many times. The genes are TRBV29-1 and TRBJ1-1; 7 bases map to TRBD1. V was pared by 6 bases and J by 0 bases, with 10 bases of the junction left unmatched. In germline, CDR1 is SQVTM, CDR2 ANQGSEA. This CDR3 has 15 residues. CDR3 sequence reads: CSVRIYRGLNTEAFF. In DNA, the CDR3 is TGCAGCGTAAGAATTTACAGGGGATTGAACACTGAAGCTTTCTTT. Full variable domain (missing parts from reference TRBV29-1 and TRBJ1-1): SAVISQKPSRDICQRGTSLTIQCQVDSQVTMMFWYRQQPGQSLTLIATANQGSEATYESGFVIDKFPISRPNLTFSTLTVSNMSPEDSSIYLCSVRIYRGLNTEAFFGQGTRLTVV.

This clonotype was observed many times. CDR3 coding DNA: TGCAGTGCTAGAGATTCGCGGGACAGGGGTGGTGAAAAACTGTTTTTT. Encoded protein: CSARDSRDRGGEKLFF. V and J are TRBV20-1 and TRBJ1-4, with 10 bases aligning to TRBD1. After removal of 0 bases from V and 7 bases from J, the junction contained 8 bases not matched to a gene. CDR1 and CDR2 from the germline V gene are DFQATT and SNEGSKA (reference sequence). This CDR3 region has 16 residues.